This T cell receptor (beta chain) was profiled in a study of cytomegalovirus exposure and HLA in healthy donors. Study-wide points: It was likely that a cluster of highly shared sequence variants was a sequencing artifact. Per published accounts, TCR beta sequences correctly predicted the HLA-A and HLA-B alleles of most subjects. Several of the most significant clusters were apparently associated with common viral pathogens in a later analysis.

The V gene's germline CDR1 is SGHRS and CDR2 YFSETQ. Trimming left V 0 bases short and J 3 bases short, with 12 bases between. The CDR3 spans 15 residues. For this clone: Its matching antigen is unknown.

With 60 Vbeta and 13 Jbeta primers, the PCR was carried out. Profiling relied on immunoSEQ multiplex PCR, and the TCRdb table lists in-frame clones only, not all of them. The sample records roughly 80,000 clones, roughly four fifths being singletons. These donors, healthy bone marrow donors, were studied. The V and J genes are TRBV5-1 and TRBJ1-2; D is perhaps TRBD1 (5 bases). The source of this sequence is a woman in her thirties in good health and CMV-seronegative. The sequenced material came from PBMCs. As DNA, the CDR3 is TGCGCCAGCAGCTTGGGAGGAGGGGACGACTATGGCTACACCTTC. It is translated as CASSLGGGDDYGYTF. Using reference TRBV5-1 and TRBJ1-2 for the parts outside the CDR3, the full variable domain is KAGVTQTPRYLIKTRGQQVTLSCSPISGHRSVSWYQQTPGQGLQFLFEYFSETQRNKGNFPGRFSGRQFSNSRSEMNVSTLELGDSALYLCASSLGGGDDYGYTFGSGTRLTVV.